Listed below are T cell receptor beta chains from one sample, sequenced in a study of CD8 T cells in Susac syndrome. TCRdb re-derived calls from the immunoSEQ multiplex PCR reads in MiXCR, one entry per CDR3 protein. The table shows 130,000 or so distinct CDR3 sequences, with approximately 79% occurring only once. Sequencing used CD8+ T cells from PBMCs. The receptors come from a human donor with multiple sclerosis. Each CDR3 is given with its conserved first and last residue. D genes are given only for firm matches. Only some rows state a clone size, as once, few, many or a class for expanded clones.

j_call d_call v_call clone_size cdr3_aa cdr3_nt
TRBJ2-7 TRBD1 TRBV27 few CASSPRQGLSYEQYF TGTGCCAGCAGTCCCCGACAGGGCCTCTCCTACGAGCAGTACTTC
TRBJ2-7 TRBD1 TRBV4-2 few CASSPGQGQNYEQYF TGTGCCAGCAGCCCCGGACAGGGACAGAACTACGAGCAGTACTTC
TRBJ1-5 NA TRBV28 NA CASRTARASNQPQHF TGTGCCAGCAGGACGGCCAGGGCCTCCAATCAGCCCCAGCATTTT
TRBJ2-5 NA TRBV13 few CASTPGRDQETQYF TGTGCCAGTACCCCGGGCCGGGACCAAGAGACCCAGTACTTC
TRBJ2-1 TRBD2 TRBV11-2 NA CASSWMRLAHEQFF TGTGCCAGCAGCTGGATGAGACTAGCTCATGAGCAGTTCTTC
TRBJ1-1 NA TRBV4-1 NA CASSQAGVYTEAFF TGCGCCAGCAGCCAAGCGGGGGTGTACACTGAAGCTTTCTTT
TRBJ2-5 NA TRBV5-5 few CASSFPHRYSQETQYF TGTGCCAGCAGCTTCCCCCACCGATATTCTCAAGAGACCCAGTACTTC
TRBJ1-5 NA TRBV19 NA CASSIVGNQPQHF TGTGCCAGTAGTATAGTGGGAAATCAGCCCCAGCATTTT
TRBJ2-3 NA TRBV28 NA CASSSWTTLSTDTQYF TGTGCCAGCAGTTCTTGGACCACTCTTAGCACAGATACGCAGTATTTT
TRBJ2-7 NA TRBV2 few CASSGNEQYF TGTGCCAGCAGTGGTAACGAGCAGTACTTC
TRBJ2-1 NA TRBV20-1 NA CSASILYLGSLFNEQFF TGCAGTGCTTCTATCCTGTATCTAGGGAGTTTATTCAATGAGCAGTTCTTC
TRBJ2-3 NA TRBV29-1 NA CSVEGLLAGDPTAQYF TGCAGCGTTGAGGGGTTGCTAGCCGGGGATCCTACAGCGCAGTATTTT
TRBJ2-1 TRBD2 TRBV27 NA CASALGLASHEQFF TGTGCCAGCGCCTTGGGACTAGCGAGTCATGAGCAGTTCTTC
TRBJ1-6 NA TRBV28 NA CASRPGLFNSPLHF TGTGCCAGCAGGCCGGGGCTCTTCAATTCACCCCTCCACTTT
TRBJ2-1 TRBD2 TRBV7-3 NA CASSPGAGVFDEQFF TGTGCCAGCTCCCCCGGAGCGGGAGTATTCGATGAGCAGTTCTTC
TRBJ2-2 NA TRBV3-1 NA CASSHFRLGRKNTGELFF TGTGCCAGCAGCCATTTTAGGCTGGGGCGGAAGAACACCGGGGAGCTGTTTTTT
TRBJ1-5 NA TRBV5-1 NA CASSLAPGDNQPQHF TGCGCCAGCAGCTTGGCGCCGGGGGACAATCAGCCCCAGCATTTT
TRBJ2-3 NA TRBV28 NA CASSSPAGLTDTQYF TGTGCCAGCAGTTCCCCCGCAGGACTGACAGATACGCAGTATTTT
TRBJ2-7 NA TRBV4-3 few CASSLLNEQYF TGCGCCAGCAGCCTCCTTAACGAGCAGTACTTC
TRBJ1-1 NA TRBV19 once CASSWGNLNTEAFF TGTGCCAGTAGTTGGGGAAACCTGAACACTGAAGCTTTCTTT
TRBJ2-1 NA TRBV9 NA CASSVGVLEGVLDNEQFF TGTGCCAGCAGCGTGGGAGTTTTGGAGGGAGTATTAGACAATGAGCAGTTCTTC
TRBJ2-7 NA TRBV19 NA CASSKRPGEQYF TGTGCCAGTAGCAAAAGACCTGGGGAGCAGTACTTC
TRBJ1-1 TRBD1 TRBV5-6 NA CASSSSGQGATEAFF TGTGCCAGCAGCTCCTCGGGACAGGGGGCGACTGAAGCTTTCTTT
TRBJ2-1 TRBD1 TRBV11-2 NA CASRSKQGQGTSEQFF TGTGCCAGCAGATCAAAGCAGGGACAGGGAACTAGTGAGCAGTTCTTC
TRBJ1-2 NA TRBV18 once CASSPSQMVDYGYTF TGTGCCAGCTCACCCTCACAGATGGTGGATTATGGCTACACCTTC
TRBJ1-1 NA TRBV5-5 NA CASSFGSREGTEAFF TGTGCCAGCAGCTTCGGATCCAGGGAGGGCACTGAAGCTTTCTTT
TRBJ2-5 NA TRBV24-1 NA CATSDLGTEETQYF TGTGCCACCAGTGATTTGGGGACGGAAGAGACCCAGTACTTC
TRBJ2-7 NA TRBV27 NA CASSLFGPTGEQYF TGTGCCAGCAGTTTATTTGGTCCCACAGGCGAGCAGTACTTC
TRBJ1-1 NA TRBV19 few CASTTMAGSYTEAFF TGTGCCAGTACGACCATGGCAGGGAGTTACACTGAAGCTTTCTTT